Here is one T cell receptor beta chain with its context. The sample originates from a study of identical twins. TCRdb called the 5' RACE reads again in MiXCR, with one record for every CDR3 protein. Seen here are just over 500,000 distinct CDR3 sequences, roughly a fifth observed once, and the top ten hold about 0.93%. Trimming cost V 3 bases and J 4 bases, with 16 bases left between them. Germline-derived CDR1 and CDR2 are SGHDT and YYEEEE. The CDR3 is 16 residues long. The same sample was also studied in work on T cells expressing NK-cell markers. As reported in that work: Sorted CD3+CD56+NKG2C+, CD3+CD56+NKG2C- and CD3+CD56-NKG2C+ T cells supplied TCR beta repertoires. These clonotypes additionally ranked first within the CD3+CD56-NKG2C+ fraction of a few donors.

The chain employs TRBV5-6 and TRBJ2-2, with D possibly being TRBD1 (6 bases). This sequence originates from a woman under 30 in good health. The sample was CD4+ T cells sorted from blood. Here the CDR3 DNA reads TGTGCCAGCAGCTCAACCCGGACAGTTTCCACCGGGGAGCTGTTTTTT. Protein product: CASSSTRTVSTGELFF.